A single sample gave rise to the 23 T cell receptor beta chains below, sequenced in a study of blood T cell repertoires in COVID-19 (TCRdb year 2020). Libraries were made using the immunoSEQ multiplex PCR assay. Held by TCRdb, this immuneACCESS table contains in-frame sequences only and omits some clones. Under half of the omission traces to an unresolved V gene where checked; the cause of the rest is unknown. The sample includes roughly 80,000 clones, with over 75% observed a single time. The biggest ten clones account for roughly 12% of the sample. Sequenced sample: peripheral blood. These receptors all stem from a man of 80 years or more with acute or convalescent COVID-19.

V and J are TRBV14 and TRBJ2-5; D remains ambiguous. CDR1 and CDR2 from the germline V gene are SGHDN and FVKESK. CDR3 size: 13 residues. V was clipped by 0 bases and J by 3 bases, with 5 bases between them. The DNA of the CDR3 is TGTGCCAGCAGCCAAGATTTCGAAGAGACCCAGTACTTC. Translating it yields CASSQDFEETQYF.

This clone was counted only a few times. This chain joins TRBV7-3 and TRBJ1-1, with TRBD1 identical over 7 bases. Germline CDR1 reads SGHTA; CDR2 reads FQGTGA. Trimming at V came to 5 bases and at J to 5 bases, leaving 5 bases not matched to a gene. The CDR3 is made up of 13 amino acids. In DNA, the CDR3 is TGTGCCAGCAGCCGACAGGGAGGAACTGAAGCTTTCTTT. It specifies CASSRQGGTEAFF.

This chain joins TRBV19 and TRBJ2-3; D not resolved. Between the trimmed V and J ends, which lost 1 base and 4 bases, there was a span of 12 bases. CDR3 size: 15 residues. Germline values: CDR1 LNHDA, CDR2 SQIVND (reference sequence). The CDR3 region is CASSIAVGEADTQYF. In nucleotides, the CDR3 is TGTGCCAGTAGTATAGCGGTAGGAGAGGCAGATACGCAGTATTTT.

This clone was detected only a few times. The chain couples TRBV19 to TRBJ1-2, with 9 bases aligning to TRBD1. The CDR3 has 16 residues. Losses at the gene ends were 3 bases for V and 4 bases for J; bases not matched to a gene: 9. Germline loops: CDR1 LNHDA, CDR2 SQIVND (reference sequence). As DNA, the CDR3 is TGTGCCAGTAGTATCAGTCCTGGACAGGGGACCTATGGCTACACCTTC. Its translation is CASSISPGQGTYGYTF.

The chain joins TRBV5-1 to TRBJ2-5, with TRBD1 as a possible D gene (6 bases). V dropped 4 bases and J dropped 5 bases, with 12 bases sitting between them. The CDR3 is made up of 13 amino acids. Germline V lookup: CDR1 SGHRS, CDR2 YFSETQ. CDR3 protein: CASSTGTLETQYF. The CDR3 DNA reads TGCGCCAGCAGCACCGGGACACTGGAGACCCAGTACTTC.

The rearrangement links TRBV10-1 to TRBJ1-2; D may be TRBD1 (5 bases). The CDR3 has 14 residues. Germline V gene lookup returns CDR1 WNHNN and CDR2 SYGVQD (reference sequence). With 2 bases removed from V and 1 base from J, the gap between germline ends came to 8 bases. The CDR3 region is CASSERGVNYGYTF. The CDR3, as DNA: TGCGCCAGCAGTGAGAGGGGCGTTAACTATGGCTACACCTTC.

This chain links TRBV24-1 with TRBJ2-3; 7 nucleotides line up with TRBD2. CDR1 KGHDR and CDR2 SFDVKD come from the germline V gene. The V gene end was trimmed by 0 bases and the J gene end by 1 base; junction bases not matched to a gene: 3. The CDR3 is made up of 16 amino acids. The CDR3 loop reads CATSDLGAGGTDTQYF. The CDR3 bases are TGTGCCACCAGTGATTTGGGGGCGGGGGGCACAGATACGCAGTATTTT.

The chain is built from TRBV6-1 and TRBJ1-5; 7 bases are a match to TRBD1. V shed 3 bases and J 2 bases; nucleotides not matched to a gene: 10. The V gene's germline CDR1 is MNHNS and CDR2 SASEGT. The CDR3 is 17 amino acids. The CDR3 DNA follows: TGTGCCAGCAGTGACGCTTACAGGGGAGTACGCAATCAGCCCCAGCATTTT. Protein product: CASSDAYRGVRNQPQHF.

The chain links TRBV12-3 or TRBV12-4 to TRBJ1-1; no clear D gene. V dropped 7 bases and J dropped 5 bases, with 11 bases sitting between them. The CDR3 totals 12 residues. CDR3 bases: TGTGCCAGCACCCTGGTAGAAACTGAAGCTTTCTTT. Translation gives CASTLVETEAFF.

The chain couples TRBV5-4 to TRBJ1-2; D perhaps matches TRBD1 (6 bases). In germline, CDR1 is SGHNT, CDR2 YYREEE (reference sequence). The germline V and J ends were trimmed by 4 bases and 4 bases, with 8 bases remaining between them. The CDR3 is made up of 12 amino acids. This chain's CDR3 is CASSQDSYGYTF. The CDR3 DNA is TGTGCCAGCAGCCAGGACAGCTATGGCTACACCTTC.

This chain joins TRBV4-1 and TRBJ1-1; 7 bases agree with TRBD1. After removal of 4 bases from V and 4 bases from J, the junction contained 9 bases not matched to a gene. Germline CDR1 reads MGHRA; CDR2 reads YSYEKL. The CDR3 totals 15 residues. The CDR3 DNA reads TGCGCCAGCAGCCCCGACAGGGATTTTGGCACTGAAGCTTTCTTT. This translates into CASSPDRDFGTEAFF.

V is TRBV24-1 and J is TRBJ2-5, with 12 bases fitting TRBD2. Per germline, CDR1 KGHDR and CDR2 SFDVKD. With 9 bases clipped from V and 2 bases from J, the junction kept 15 bases outside the gene matches. This CDR3 has 18 amino acids. As DNA, the CDR3 is TGTGCCACCTCCGGGGGCCCTAAACTAGCGGGGGGACAAGAGACCCAGTACTTC. It codes for CATSGGPKLAGGQETQYF.

The V call is TRBV5-4, the J call TRBJ1-2, with TRBD1 matching 8 bases. CDR3 size: 16 residues. Germline assignment: CDR1 SGHNT and CDR2 YYREEE (reference sequence). With V trimmed by 4 bases and J by 3 bases, 11 bases remained unmatched. Here the CDR3 DNA reads TGTGCCAGCAGCCGGGGGACAGGATCATTAGACTATGGCTACACCTTC. As protein: CASSRGTGSLDYGYTF.

V is TRBV6-6 and J is TRBJ1-1; 7 bases are a match to TRBD1. The germline V gene has CDR1 MNHNY and CDR2 SVGAGI (reference sequence). The CDR3 totals 14 residues. Unmatched junction bases numbered 7, after V lost 7 bases and J lost 2 bases. The CDR3 reads CASIQGQSNTEAFF. CDR3 DNA sequence: TGTGCCAGCATCCAGGGACAGTCTAACACTGAAGCTTTCTTT.

The chain combines TRBV2 with TRBJ2-3, with D possibly being TRBD1 (5 bases). The CDR3 consists of 14 residues. The V end lost 4 bases, the J end lost 5 bases, and 13 bases lay between the germline ends. From germline, CDR1 is SNHLY and CDR2 FYNNEI. This CDR3 is CASSVGRVEDTQYF. Written as DNA, the CDR3 is TGTGCCAGCAGTGTCGGCAGGGTGGAAGATACGCAGTATTTT.

This clone was counted a single time. The chain carries TRBV27 and TRBJ1-5; D not certain. The CDR3 covers 16 residues. V was clipped by 6 bases and J by 0 bases, with 15 bases between them. Germline CDR1 reads MNHEY; CDR2 reads SMNVEV (reference sequence). The CDR3 coding sequence is TGTGCCAGCAGCCCCCGTTCGTACTATAGCAATCAGCCCCAGCATTTT. Translating gives CASSPRSYYSNQPQHF.

V and J are TRBV11-2 and TRBJ2-3; the match to TRBD1 covers 9 bases. Trimming cost V 5 bases and J 4 bases; bases outside gene matches: 7. The germline gives CDR1 SGHAT, CDR2 FQNNGV. The CDR3 has 15 residues. DNA for the CDR3: TGTGCCAGCAGCCTGGCGGACAGGGGTGCAGATACGCAGTATTTT. This gives the protein CASSLADRGADTQYF.

V usage is TRBV5-1 and J usage is TRBJ2-6; D is possibly TRBD1 (5 bases). Deletions cut 1 base from V and 0 bases from J, with 8 bases between. The CDR3 has 16 amino acids. Germline V gene data show CDR1 as SGHRS and CDR2 as YFSETQ. The CDR3 loop is CASSLTGSSGANVLTF. CDR3 DNA sequence: TGCGCCAGCAGCTTGACAGGAAGCTCTGGGGCCAACGTCCTGACTTTC.

This chain uses TRBV9 with TRBJ2-7; unclear D gene. V dropped 0 bases and J dropped 6 bases, with 16 bases sitting between them. The V gene's germline CDR1 is SGDLS and CDR2 YYNGEE. This CDR3 has 15 amino acids. CDR3 residues: CASSVDLAGPLEQYF. DNA for the CDR3: TGTGCCAGCAGCGTAGATCTGGCAGGCCCCCTCGAGCAGTACTTC.

This clone was detected only once. V and J are TRBV29-1 and TRBJ1-2; TRBD1 matches 11 bases. V shed 4 bases, J shed 8 bases, and the junction held 6 bases outside the gene matches. Germline CDR1 reads SQVTM; CDR2 reads ANQGSEA. This CDR3 spans 13 amino acids. The chain's CDR3 is CSVGGTGGWGYTF. Here the CDR3 DNA reads TGCAGCGTTGGCGGGACAGGGGGTTGGGGCTACACCTTC.

The chain combines TRBV6-5 with TRBJ2-5; D is perhaps TRBD2 (5 bases). V gave up 0 bases and J gave up 2 bases, with 13 bases separating them. This CDR3 contains 16 residues. The germline CDR1 and CDR2 sequences are MNHEY and SVGAGI. CDR3 region: CASSYSTGRGQETQYF. The CDR3, as DNA: TGTGCCAGCAGTTACTCGACTGGGAGAGGACAAGAGACCCAGTACTTC.

For this clone: Other DNA sequences in the same sample also yield this CDR3. The chain employs TRBV7-9 and TRBJ1-5; tentatively, D is TRBD1 (6 bases). Deletions cut 1 base from V and 0 bases from J, with 7 bases between. The CDR3 loop spans 15 amino acids. Per germline, CDR1 SEHNR and CDR2 FQNEAQ (reference sequence). The CDR3 region has the DNA TGTGCCAGCAGCTTAGGGACAGTTAGCAATCAGCCCCAGCATTTT. Its protein product is CASSLGTVSNQPQHF.

This clone occurred once. CDR3 bases: TGTGCCAGCAGTTACCAACAGGGTGCCGGAAACACCATATATTTT. Amino acids: CASSYQQGAGNTIYF. The chain carries TRBV5-4 and TRBJ1-3, with D possibly matching TRBD1 (6 bases). The germline V gene encodes CDR1 SGHNT and CDR2 YYREEE (reference sequence). CDR3 length: 15 amino acids. Trimming took 5 bases from V and 4 from J, leaving 16 bases between them.